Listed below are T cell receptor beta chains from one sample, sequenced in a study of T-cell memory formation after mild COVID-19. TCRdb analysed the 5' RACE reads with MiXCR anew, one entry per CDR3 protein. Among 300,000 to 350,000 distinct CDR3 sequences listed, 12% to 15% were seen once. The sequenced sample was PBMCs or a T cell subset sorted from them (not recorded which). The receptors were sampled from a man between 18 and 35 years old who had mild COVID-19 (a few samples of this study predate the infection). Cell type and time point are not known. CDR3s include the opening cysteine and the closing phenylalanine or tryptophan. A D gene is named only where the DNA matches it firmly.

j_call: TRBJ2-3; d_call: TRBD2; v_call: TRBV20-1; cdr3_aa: CSATVAGGSTDTQYF
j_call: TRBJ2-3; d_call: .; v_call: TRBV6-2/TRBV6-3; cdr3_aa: CASSYSASQDTQYF
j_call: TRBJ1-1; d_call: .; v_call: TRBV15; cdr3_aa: CATLGEGMNTEAFF
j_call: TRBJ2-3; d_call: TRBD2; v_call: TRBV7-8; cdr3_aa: CASSLIVAGGTITDTQYF
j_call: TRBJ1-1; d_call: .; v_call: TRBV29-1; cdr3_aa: CSARQPGTEAFF
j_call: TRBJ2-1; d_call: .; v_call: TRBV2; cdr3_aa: CASSEGGRVYNEQFF
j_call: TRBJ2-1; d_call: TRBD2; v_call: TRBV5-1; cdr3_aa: CASSLGLAGGTEQFF
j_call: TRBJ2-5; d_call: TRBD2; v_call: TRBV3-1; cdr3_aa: CASSQLAGTQAPQYF
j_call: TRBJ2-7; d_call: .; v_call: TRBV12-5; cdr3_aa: CASGLGLSWGGYEQYF
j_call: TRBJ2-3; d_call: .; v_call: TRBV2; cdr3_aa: CASNGGTAPTDTQYF
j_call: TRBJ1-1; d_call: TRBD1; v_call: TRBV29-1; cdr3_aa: CSVTQGARDTEAFF
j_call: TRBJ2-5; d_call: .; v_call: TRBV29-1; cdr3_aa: CSVDETTETQYF
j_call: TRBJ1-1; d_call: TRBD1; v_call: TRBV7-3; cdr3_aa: CASRQTGRGTEAFF
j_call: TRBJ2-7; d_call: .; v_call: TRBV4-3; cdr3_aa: CASSQVRGPSYEQYF
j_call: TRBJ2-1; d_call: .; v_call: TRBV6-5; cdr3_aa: CASSSPGAGDYEQFF
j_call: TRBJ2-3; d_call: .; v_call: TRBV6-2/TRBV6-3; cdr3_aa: CASSYAPWGKDITDTQYF
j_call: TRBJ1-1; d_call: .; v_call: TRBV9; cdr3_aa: CASSLGDRANTEAFF